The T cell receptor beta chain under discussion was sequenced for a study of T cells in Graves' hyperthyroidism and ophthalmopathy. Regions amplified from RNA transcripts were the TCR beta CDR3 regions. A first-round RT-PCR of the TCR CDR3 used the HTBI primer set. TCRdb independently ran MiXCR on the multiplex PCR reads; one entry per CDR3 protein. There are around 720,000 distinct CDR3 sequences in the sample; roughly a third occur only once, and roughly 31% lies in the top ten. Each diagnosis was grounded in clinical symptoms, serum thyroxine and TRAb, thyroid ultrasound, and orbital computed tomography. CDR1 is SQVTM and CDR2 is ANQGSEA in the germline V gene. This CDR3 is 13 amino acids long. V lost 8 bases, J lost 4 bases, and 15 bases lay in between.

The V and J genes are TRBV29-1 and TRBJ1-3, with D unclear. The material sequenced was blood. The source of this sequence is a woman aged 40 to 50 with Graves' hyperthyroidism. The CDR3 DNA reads TGCAGCTCCGGTAGGGCCCCAGGAAACACCATATATTTT. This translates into CSSGRAPGNTIYF.